These T cell receptor beta chains were read from a single sample in a study of T cell repertoires in aging, cancer and after chemotherapy. One entry per CDR3 protein results from TCRdb running MiXCR on the multiplex PCR reads. The sample has about 5,600 distinct CDR3 sequences; about 36% are singletons. Sequenced: blood. Receptor source: a human donor with a blood cancer. Each CDR3 is given with its conserved first and last residue. D genes are given only for firm matches. The listing skips clone size in some rows; elsewhere it reads once, few, many or a size class.

d_gene: -
j_gene: TRBJ2-1
abundance: -
len: 14
v_gene: TRBV5-6
CDR3nt: TGTGCCAGCAGCTTGGGGGATCGCTTACAGACCCAGTTCTTC
CDR3aa: CASSLGDRLQTQFF

d_gene: -
j_gene: TRBJ1-2
abundance: -
len: 14
v_gene: TRBV5-1
CDR3nt: TGCGCCAGCAGCTTGGAACACCCAACCTATGGCTACACCTTC
CDR3aa: CASSLEHPTYGYTF

d_gene: TRBD2
j_gene: TRBJ2-7
abundance: -
len: 15
v_gene: TRBV6-2/TRBV6-3
CDR3nt: TGTGCCAGCAGTTCCCGGGAGGAGAGTTTCAACGAGCAGTACTTC
CDR3aa: CASSSREESFNEQYF

d_gene: -
j_gene: TRBJ2-7
abundance: few
len: 11
v_gene: TRBV27
CDR3nt: TGTGCCAGCAGTACCTCCTACGAGCAGTACTTC
CDR3aa: CASSTSYEQYF

d_gene: TRBD1
j_gene: TRBJ2-7
abundance: few
len: 15
v_gene: TRBV19
CDR3nt: TGTGCCAGTAGTCCCCGACAGGGTAGCTCCTACGAGCAGTACTTC
CDR3aa: CASSPRQGSSYEQYF

d_gene: -
j_gene: TRBJ1-2
abundance: -
len: 10
v_gene: TRBV5-6
CDR3nt: TGTGCCAGCAGCCGGAGAGACTACACCTTC
CDR3aa: CASSRRDYTF

d_gene: -
j_gene: TRBJ2-3
abundance: -
len: 17
v_gene: TRBV15
CDR3nt: TGTGCCACCAGCAGAGAGCGGGACAGCAATAGCAATCAGCCCCAGTATTTT
CDR3aa: CATSRERDSNSNQPQYF

d_gene: -
j_gene: TRBJ2-7
abundance: -
len: 14
v_gene: TRBV29-1
CDR3nt: TGCAGCGTTACCCCCGGGACCTCCTCCTACGAGCAGTACTTC
CDR3aa: CSVTPGTSSYEQYF

d_gene: TRBD1
j_gene: TRBJ2-1
abundance: few
len: 15
v_gene: TRBV12-3/TRBV12-4
CDR3nt: TGTGCCAGCAGTTTAGACACAGGGGCGCACTATGAGCAGTTCTTC
CDR3aa: CASSLDTGAHYEQFF

d_gene: -
j_gene: TRBJ2-7
abundance: -
len: 13
v_gene: TRBV5-6
CDR3nt: TGTGCCAGCAGCTTAACTGGTTCCTACGAGCAGTACTTC
CDR3aa: CASSLTGSYEQYF

d_gene: TRBD1
j_gene: TRBJ2-3
abundance: few
len: 17
v_gene: TRBV6-5
CDR3nt: TGTGCCAGCAGTTACACTACGAGGGGGCGTAGGGCAGATACGCAGTATTTT
CDR3aa: CASSYTTRGRRADTQYF

d_gene: -
j_gene: TRBJ2-3
abundance: -
len: 16
v_gene: TRBV19
CDR3nt: TGTGCCAGTAGTACGAGGACAGTGAACGGCACAGATACGCAGTATTTT
CDR3aa: CASSTRTVNGTDTQYF

d_gene: -
j_gene: TRBJ2-7
abundance: -
len: 12
v_gene: TRBV6-5
CDR3nt: TGTGCCAGCAGTTACCCGCCGGAAGGGACGTACTTC
CDR3aa: CASSYPPEGTYF

d_gene: -
j_gene: TRBJ2-2
abundance: medium-sized
len: 12
v_gene: TRBV18
CDR3nt: TGTGCCAGCTCGCCCAAAGACGGGGAGCTGTTTTTT
CDR3aa: CASSPKDGELFF

d_gene: -
j_gene: TRBJ2-7
abundance: once
len: 11
v_gene: TRBV13
CDR3nt: TGTGCCAGCAGCTTAAGGCGGGAGCAGTACTTC
CDR3aa: CASSLRREQYF

d_gene: -
j_gene: TRBJ2-7
abundance: -
len: 15
v_gene: TRBV20-1
CDR3nt: TGCAGTGCTAGACCTCCTCGCTTGCAGCGGTTCGAGCAGTACTTC
CDR3aa: CSARPPRLQRFEQYF

d_gene: TRBD1
j_gene: TRBJ1-2
abundance: -
len: 15
v_gene: TRBV19
CDR3nt: TGTGCCAGTAGTATGCGACAGGGGGCTTTCTATGGCTACACCTTC
CDR3aa: CASSMRQGAFYGYTF

d_gene: -
j_gene: TRBJ2-7
abundance: medium-sized
len: 13
v_gene: TRBV6-1
CDR3nt: TGTGCCAGCAGTACCGCAGGAACCTACGAGCAGTACTTC
CDR3aa: CASSTAGTYEQYF

d_gene: -
j_gene: TRBJ1-2
abundance: -
len: 14
v_gene: TRBV20-1
CDR3nt: TGCAGTGCTAGCCCGACCAACAGGCACTATGGCTACACCTTC
CDR3aa: CSASPTNRHYGYTF

d_gene: -
j_gene: TRBJ1-1
abundance: -
len: 14
v_gene: TRBV6-6
CDR3nt: TGTGCCAGCAGTGTTGGCAGGATGAACACTGAAGCTTTCTTT
CDR3aa: CASSVGRMNTEAFF

d_gene: -
j_gene: TRBJ2-7
abundance: -
len: 15
v_gene: TRBV18
CDR3nt: TGTGCCAGCTCACCACTTCAGGGTCGAGGCTACGAGCAGTACTTC
CDR3aa: CASSPLQGRGYEQYF

d_gene: -
j_gene: TRBJ1-1
abundance: -
len: 14
v_gene: TRBV19
CDR3nt: TGTGCCAGTAAAAACAGGGCAGGGACCACTGAAGCTTTCTTT
CDR3aa: CASKNRAGTTEAFF

d_gene: -
j_gene: TRBJ1-4
abundance: few
len: 15
v_gene: TRBV18
CDR3nt: TGTGCCAGCTCACCAAACAGGGTAGAGGGTGAAAAACTGTTTTTT
CDR3aa: CASSPNRVEGEKLFF

d_gene: TRBD1
j_gene: TRBJ1-1
abundance: few
len: 14
v_gene: TRBV6-1
CDR3nt: TGTGCCAGCAGTCGGGACAGGGAATACACTGAAGCTTTCTTT
CDR3aa: CASSRDREYTEAFF

d_gene: -
j_gene: TRBJ2-7
abundance: few
len: 15
v_gene: TRBV5-6
CDR3nt: TGTGCCAGCAGCCGCGCGGGGTCCATCAGAGGGGAGCAGTACTTC
CDR3aa: CASSRAGSIRGEQYF

d_gene: -
j_gene: TRBJ2-5
abundance: few
len: 14
v_gene: TRBV6-2/TRBV6-3
CDR3nt: TGTGCCAGCAGTTACCCGGACAAATTAGAGACCCAGTACTTC
CDR3aa: CASSYPDKLETQYF

d_gene: -
j_gene: TRBJ2-1
abundance: -
len: 12
v_gene: TRBV7-6
CDR3nt: TGTGCCAGCAGCTTCCCCCAGGGTGACCAGTTCTTC
CDR3aa: CASSFPQGDQFF

d_gene: -
j_gene: TRBJ2-3
abundance: -
len: 13
v_gene: TRBV15
CDR3nt: TGTGCCTCCCGTGATGGAAGCACAGATACGCAGTATTTT
CDR3aa: CASRDGSTDTQYF

d_gene: TRBD1
j_gene: TRBJ1-5
abundance: -
len: 15
v_gene: TRBV27
CDR3nt: TGTGCCAGCAGCAGGGGGCGCGCCCTAAATCAGCCCCAGCATTTT
CDR3aa: CASSRGRALNQPQHF

d_gene: -
j_gene: TRBJ1-2
abundance: -
len: 17
v_gene: TRBV27
CDR3nt: TGTGCCAGCAGTTCAAGGGCAGGGCGGGGCATTAACTATGGCTACACCTTC
CDR3aa: CASSSRAGRGINYGYTF

d_gene: -
j_gene: TRBJ2-3
abundance: -
len: 14
v_gene: TRBV20-1
CDR3nt: TGCAGTGCTAGAGATCAAGCCTACACAGATACGCAGTATTTT
CDR3aa: CSARDQAYTDTQYF

d_gene: TRBD2
j_gene: TRBJ2-7
abundance: few
len: 13
v_gene: TRBV19
CDR3nt: TGTGCCAGTAGTTTAGCGGGTTCCTACGAGCAGTACTTC
CDR3aa: CASSLAGSYEQYF

d_gene: TRBD2
j_gene: TRBJ2-1
abundance: -
len: 19
v_gene: TRBV15
CDR3nt: TGTGCCACCAGCAGAGATATTTTCGGGACTAGCGGGAGCAAGAATGAGCAGTTCTTC
CDR3aa: CATSRDIFGTSGSKNEQFF

d_gene: -
j_gene: TRBJ2-7
abundance: -
len: 15
v_gene: TRBV6-5
CDR3nt: TGTGCCAGCAGTGCCCCCGGGACAACCAACTACGAGCAGTACTTC
CDR3aa: CASSAPGTTNYEQYF

d_gene: TRBD2
j_gene: TRBJ2-7
abundance: few
len: 16
v_gene: TRBV15
CDR3nt: TGTGCCACCAGCAAGACTAGCGGGAGAGGTTTTGGCGAGCAGTACTTC
CDR3aa: CATSKTSGRGFGEQYF

d_gene: -
j_gene: TRBJ2-2
abundance: few
len: 17
v_gene: TRBV20-1
CDR3nt: TGCAGTGCTAGAGACGCCGGAGACGACCTGACCACCGGGGAGCTGTTTTTT
CDR3aa: CSARDAGDDLTTGELFF

d_gene: -
j_gene: TRBJ1-5
abundance: -
len: 14
v_gene: TRBV19
CDR3nt: TGTGCCAGTGGGAAAGGCACGGTCCATCAGCCCCAGCATTTT
CDR3aa: CASGKGTVHQPQHF

d_gene: TRBD1
j_gene: TRBJ2-7
abundance: -
len: 14
v_gene: TRBV12-3/TRBV12-4
CDR3nt: TGTGCCAGCAGCTCGGGACAGAAAAACTACGAGCAGTACTTC
CDR3aa: CASSSGQKNYEQYF

d_gene: TRBD1
j_gene: TRBJ2-7
abundance: medium-sized
len: 16
v_gene: TRBV29-1
CDR3nt: TGCAGCGTTGAGGGCATAAGGGGGACAGTCACCTACGAGCAGTACTTC
CDR3aa: CSVEGIRGTVTYEQYF

d_gene: -
j_gene: TRBJ2-5
abundance: medium-sized
len: 14
v_gene: TRBV6-5
CDR3nt: TGTGCCAGCAGTTACGGAGGGAATCAAGAGACCCAGTACTTC
CDR3aa: CASSYGGNQETQYF

d_gene: -
j_gene: TRBJ2-5
abundance: medium-sized
len: 11
v_gene: TRBV12-3/TRBV12-4
CDR3nt: TGTGCCAGCAGTTTTGGAGAGACCCAGTACTTC
CDR3aa: CASSFGETQYF

d_gene: -
j_gene: TRBJ2-1
abundance: -
len: 14
v_gene: TRBV20-1
CDR3nt: TGCAGTGCTTGGTCAGGAACCCCCTACAATGAGCAGTTCTTC
CDR3aa: CSAWSGTPYNEQFF

d_gene: -
j_gene: TRBJ1-4
abundance: -
len: 15
v_gene: TRBV6-4
CDR3nt: TGTGCCAGCAGTGAAGGTACAGGCGGCGGTGAAAAACTGTTTTTT
CDR3aa: CASSEGTGGGEKLFF

d_gene: -
j_gene: TRBJ2-3
abundance: medium-sized
len: 15
v_gene: TRBV15
CDR3nt: TGTGCCACCAGCCGCCCGGACCTACGCACAGATACGCAGTATTTT
CDR3aa: CATSRPDLRTDTQYF

d_gene: TRBD2
j_gene: TRBJ2-1
abundance: medium-sized
len: 13
v_gene: TRBV6-2/TRBV6-3
CDR3nt: TGTGCCAGCCGGGCTAGCGGGAGGCCCGAGCAGTTCTTC
CDR3aa: CASRASGRPEQFF

d_gene: TRBD1
j_gene: TRBJ2-2
abundance: -
len: 16
v_gene: TRBV6-1
CDR3nt: TGTGCCAGCAGCTTGGGACAGAGGAGAACTTTCGGGGAGCTGTTTTTT
CDR3aa: CASSLGQRRTFGELFF

d_gene: -
j_gene: TRBJ1-2
abundance: -
len: 15
v_gene: TRBV10-3
CDR3nt: TGTGCCAGCAGTCGTCCTCCCCCAACAAACTATGGCTACACCTTC
CDR3aa: CASSRPPPTNYGYTF

d_gene: TRBD1
j_gene: TRBJ2-7
abundance: -
len: 18
v_gene: TRBV13
CDR3nt: TGTGCCAGCAACATCAATCTTCCCGGGACAGGGGGTTCCTACGAGCAGTACTTC
CDR3aa: CASNINLPGTGGSYEQYF